This T cell receptor (beta chain) came from a study of blood T cell repertoires in COVID-19. Study context: T cells, B-cell-depleted T cells, or PBMCs provided the cDNA or gDNA that served as material.

This clone was seen just once. In the study's own analysis: Quantification of nucleated cells was approximated via reference gene primer amplification. The repertoire was sequenced with immunoSEQ multiplex PCR; TCRdb's copy has only in-frame clones and lacks some. V and J calls and clone size follow that table, whereas D and trimming were derived from the DNA. The sample includes over 20,000 clones, 91% of them seen just once. V was pared by 6 bases and J by 2 bases, with 14 bases between. This CDR3 region has 14 residues. CDR1 and CDR2 (germline): MDHEN, SYDVKM. This receptor was obtained from a man between 65 and 79 years old with active COVID-19. This chain uses TRBV28 with TRBJ2-7, with a possible D match to TRBD2 (5 bases). The sample consisted of peripheral blood. The DNA of the CDR3 is TGTGCCAGCAGACACACGCCCGGGGCCTACGAGCAGTACTTC. Encoded protein: CASRHTPGAYEQYF.